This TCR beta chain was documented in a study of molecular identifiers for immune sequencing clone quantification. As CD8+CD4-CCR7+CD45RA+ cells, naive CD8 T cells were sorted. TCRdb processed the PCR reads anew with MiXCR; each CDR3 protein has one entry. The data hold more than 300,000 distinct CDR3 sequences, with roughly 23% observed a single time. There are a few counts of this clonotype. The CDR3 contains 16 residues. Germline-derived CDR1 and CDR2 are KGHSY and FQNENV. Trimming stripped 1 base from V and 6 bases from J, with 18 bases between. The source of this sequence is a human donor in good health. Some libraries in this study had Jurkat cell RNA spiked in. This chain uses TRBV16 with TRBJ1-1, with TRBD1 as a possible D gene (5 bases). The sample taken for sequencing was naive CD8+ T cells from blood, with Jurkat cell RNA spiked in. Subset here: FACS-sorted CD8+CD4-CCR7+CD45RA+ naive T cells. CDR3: CASSQWGEGPRAEAFF. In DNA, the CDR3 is TGTGCCAGCAGCCAATGGGGGGAAGGGCCGAGGGCTGAAGCTTTCTTT.